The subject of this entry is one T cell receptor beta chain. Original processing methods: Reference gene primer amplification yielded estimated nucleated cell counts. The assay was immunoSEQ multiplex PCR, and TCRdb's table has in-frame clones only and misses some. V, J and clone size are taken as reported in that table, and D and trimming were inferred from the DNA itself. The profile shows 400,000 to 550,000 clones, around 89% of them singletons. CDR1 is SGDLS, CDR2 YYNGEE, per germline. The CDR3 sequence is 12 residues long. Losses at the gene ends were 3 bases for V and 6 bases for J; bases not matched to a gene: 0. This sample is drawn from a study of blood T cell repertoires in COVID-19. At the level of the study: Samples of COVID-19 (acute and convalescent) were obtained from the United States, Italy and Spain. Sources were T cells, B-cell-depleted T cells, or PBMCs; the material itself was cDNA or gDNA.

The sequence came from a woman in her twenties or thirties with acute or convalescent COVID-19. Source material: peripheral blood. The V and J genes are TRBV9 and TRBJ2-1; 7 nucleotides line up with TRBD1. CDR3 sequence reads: CASSAGGNEQFF. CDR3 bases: TGTGCCAGCAGCGCAGGGGGCAATGAGCAGTTCTTC.